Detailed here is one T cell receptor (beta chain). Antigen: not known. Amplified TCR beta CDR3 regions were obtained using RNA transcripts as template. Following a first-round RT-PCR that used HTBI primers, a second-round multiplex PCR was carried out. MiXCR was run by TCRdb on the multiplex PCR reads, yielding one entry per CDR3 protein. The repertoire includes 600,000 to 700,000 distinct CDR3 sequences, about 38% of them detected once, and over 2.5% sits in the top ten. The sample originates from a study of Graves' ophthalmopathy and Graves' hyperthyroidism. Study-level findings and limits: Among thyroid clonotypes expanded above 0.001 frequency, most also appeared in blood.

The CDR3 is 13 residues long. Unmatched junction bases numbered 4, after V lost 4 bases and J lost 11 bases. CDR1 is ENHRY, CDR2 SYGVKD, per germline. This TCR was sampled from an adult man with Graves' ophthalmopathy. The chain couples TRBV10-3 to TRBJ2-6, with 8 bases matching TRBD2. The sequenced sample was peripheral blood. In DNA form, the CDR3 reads TGTGCCATCAGTGGTAGCGGGACCTACGTCCTGACTTTC. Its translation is CAISGSGTYVLTF.